The rows below give T cell receptor beta chains drawn from one sample of a study of naive and memory T cell subsets. Using its own MiXCR run on the UMI-ligation and nested PCR reads, TCRdb lists one record per CDR3 protein. The repertoire holds around 83,000 distinct CDR3 sequences, about 10% seen once, with just over 0.13% in the top ten. The sample was naive CD4+ T cells from blood. The source is a human donor in good health. Both conserved end residues are part of each CDR3. The order of the fields is CDR3 protein, CDR3 DNA, J gene, clone size, D gene, V gene. D genes are given only for firm matches. Only some rows state a clone size, as once, few, many or a class for expanded clones.

CATSDLNYNEQFF,TGTGCCACCAGTGATCTAAATTACAATGAGCAGTTCTTC,TRBJ2-1,.,.,TRBV24-1
CASSPLRQGDYEQYF,TGTGCCAGCTCACCACTTCGACAGGGAGACTACGAGCAGTACTTC,TRBJ2-7,many,TRBD1,TRBV18
CASSYWTGGSYEQYF,TGTGCCAGCAGTTACTGGACAGGGGGTTCCTACGAGCAGTACTTC,TRBJ2-7,many,TRBD1,TRBV6-6
CASSPAGLRGAYEQYF,TGTGCCAGCTCACCTGCGGGCCTCAGGGGTGCCTACGAGCAGTACTTC,TRBJ2-7,many,.,TRBV18
CASSTDSEQYF,TGTGCCAGCAGCACGGATAGCGAGCAGTACTTC,TRBJ2-7,.,.,TRBV7-3
CASSVGDF,TGTGCCAGCAGCGTAGGTGATTTC,TRBJ2-7,.,.,TRBV9
CASSRDRGQTDTQYF,TGTGCCAGCAGTAGGGACAGGGGCCAGACAGATACGCAGTATTTT,TRBJ2-3,many,TRBD1,TRBV5-6
CSARGGQGAYEQYF,TGCAGTGCTAGGGGCGGACAGGGGGCTTACGAGCAGTACTTC,TRBJ2-7,.,TRBD1,TRBV20-1
CASHSLGSGDNEQFF,TGTGCCAGCCACAGTTTAGGAAGTGGAGACAATGAGCAGTTCTTC,TRBJ2-1,few,.,TRBV28
CASSLVSGKGPVITEAFF,TGTGCCAGCAGCTTAGTGTCCGGTAAAGGGCCAGTGATCACTGAAGCTTTCTTT,TRBJ1-1,few,.,TRBV7-9
CASSLDRETEAFF,TGTGCCAGCAGTCTGGACAGGGAAACTGAAGCTTTCTTT,TRBJ1-1,.,TRBD1,TRBV6-6
CASSHHRDTNQPQHF,TGTGCCAGCAGCCACCACCGGGACACCAATCAGCCCCAGCATTTT,TRBJ1-5,.,.,TRBV12-3/TRBV12-4
CASSFRGETQYF,TGTGCCAGCAGCTTCAGGGGGGAGACCCAGTACTTC,TRBJ2-5,.,TRBD1,TRBV5-4
CSVRGQDYGEQYF,TGCAGCGTTCGAGGGCAGGACTACGGGGAGCAGTACTTC,TRBJ2-7,few,.,TRBV29-1
CASRGMNTEAFF,TGTGCCAGCCGGGGCATGAACACTGAAGCTTTCTTT,TRBJ1-1,few,.,TRBV7-8
CASSLERTRFHF,TGTGCCAGCAGTTTAGAGAGGACCCGTTTTCACTTC,TRBJ1-2,.,.,TRBV28